This T cell receptor beta chain came from a study of identifying expanded T cells in peripheral blood. The CDR3 spans 16 residues. V trimming: 4 bases; J trimming: 7 bases; junction bases outside the gene matches: 14. The germline V gene encodes CDR1 SGHNT and CDR2 YYREEE (reference sequence). The data were produced by immunoSEQ multiplex PCR, yet TCRdb's version contains in-frame clones alone and is incomplete. Among under 100,000 clones listed, 70% to 90% were seen once. During the collection period, no donor immune events like infections were recorded. The receptor was derived from a person aged 18-70 years in good health. The chain joins TRBV5-4 to TRBJ2-3, with 8 bases aligning to TRBD1. The sample consisted of blood. The CDR3 DNA sequence: TGTGCCAGCAGCCGAGGGGGACAGGAGGGTCGGAATACGCAGTATTTT. Encoded protein: CASSRGGQEGRNTQYF.